Here is one T cell receptor (beta chain) with its context. Its antigen is currently unknown. Sorted cells reached over 95% purity in every population. This specimen comes from a study of beta chain features in type 1 diabetes. Whole-study findings and limits: Compared with healthy donors, patients appeared to share more similar naive, central memory and regulatory TCRB repertoires. Moderately but significantly shorter TCRB CDR3s were found in Type 1 diabetes patients in all four CD4+ subsets. Patients with type 1 diabetes showed fewer VDJ junction insertions and more deletions.

The ends lost 5 bases at V and 7 bases at J; junction bases unmatched: 13. The V gene's germline CDR1 is SGHTA and CDR2 FQGTGA. The length of the CDR3 is 16 residues. Sequencing targeted expressed TCRB transcripts, as all isolated RNA had been reverse transcribed. Some clones are missing from TCRdb's copy, which holds only in-frame ones; the method was immunoSEQ multiplex PCR. The sample consists of about 320,000 clones, approximately 14% of them appearing once. This chain joins TRBV7-3 and TRBJ2-1; 8 nucleotides agree with TRBD1. The source material was central memory CD4+ T cells from blood. This receptor was obtained from a man aged 25-45 years in good health. The CDR3 nucleotides are TGTGCCAGCAGCCCCAGAACCGGGACAGGTGTTAATGAGCAGTTCTTC. Translating gives CASSPRTGTGVNEQFF.